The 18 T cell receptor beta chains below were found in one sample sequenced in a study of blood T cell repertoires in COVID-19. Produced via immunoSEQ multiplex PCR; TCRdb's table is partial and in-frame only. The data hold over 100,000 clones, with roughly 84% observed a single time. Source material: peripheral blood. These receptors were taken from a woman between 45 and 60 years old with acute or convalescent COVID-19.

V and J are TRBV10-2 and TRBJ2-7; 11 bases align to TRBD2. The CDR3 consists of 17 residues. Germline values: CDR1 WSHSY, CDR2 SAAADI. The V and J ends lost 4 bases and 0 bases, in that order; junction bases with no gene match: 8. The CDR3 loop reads CASSVTSTSGDSYEQYF. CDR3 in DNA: TGCGCCAGCAGTGTCACTTCGACTAGCGGGGACTCCTACGAGCAGTACTTC.

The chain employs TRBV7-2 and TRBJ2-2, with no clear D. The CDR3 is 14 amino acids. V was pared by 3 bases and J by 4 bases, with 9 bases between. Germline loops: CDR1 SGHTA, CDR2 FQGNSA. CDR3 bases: TGTGCCAGCAGCTTCGGTGCCGGCACCGGGGAGCTGTTTTTT. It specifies CASSFGAGTGELFF.

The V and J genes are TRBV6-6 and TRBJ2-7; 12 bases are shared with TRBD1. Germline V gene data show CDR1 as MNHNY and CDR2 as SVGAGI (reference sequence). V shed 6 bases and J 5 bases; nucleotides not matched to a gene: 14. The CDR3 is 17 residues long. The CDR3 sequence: CASSRFRAGQGANEQYF. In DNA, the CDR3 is TGTGCCAGCAGCCGATTTAGGGCGGGACAGGGGGCGAACGAGCAGTACTTC.

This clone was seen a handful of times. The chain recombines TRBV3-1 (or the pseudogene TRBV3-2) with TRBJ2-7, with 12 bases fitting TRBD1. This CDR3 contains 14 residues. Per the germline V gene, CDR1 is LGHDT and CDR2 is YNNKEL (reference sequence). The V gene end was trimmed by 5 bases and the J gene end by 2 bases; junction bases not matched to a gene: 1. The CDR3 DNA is TGTGCCAGCAGCGGGACAGGGGGCGCCTACGAGCAGTACTTC. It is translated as CASSGTGGAYEQYF.

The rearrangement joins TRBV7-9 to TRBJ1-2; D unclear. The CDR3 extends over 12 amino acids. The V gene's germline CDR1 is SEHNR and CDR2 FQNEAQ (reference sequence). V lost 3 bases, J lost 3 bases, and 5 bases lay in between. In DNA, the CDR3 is TGTGCCAGCAGCTTCGGGGACTATGGCTACACCTTC. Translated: CASSFGDYGYTF.

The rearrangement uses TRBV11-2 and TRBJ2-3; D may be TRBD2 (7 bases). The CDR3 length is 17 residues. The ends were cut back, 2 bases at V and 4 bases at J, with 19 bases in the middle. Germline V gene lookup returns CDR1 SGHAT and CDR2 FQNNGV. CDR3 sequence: CASSLWGGTSNPDTQYF. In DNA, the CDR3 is TGTGCCAGCAGCTTATGGGGGGGCACTTCTAACCCAGATACGCAGTATTTT.

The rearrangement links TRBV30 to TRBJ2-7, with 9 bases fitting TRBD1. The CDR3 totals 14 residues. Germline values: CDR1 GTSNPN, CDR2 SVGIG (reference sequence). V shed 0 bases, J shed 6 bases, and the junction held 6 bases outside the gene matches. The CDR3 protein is CAWSVLQGASEQYF. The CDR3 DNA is TGTGCCTGGAGTGTCCTACAGGGGGCATCCGAGCAGTACTTC.

The CDR3 DNA follows: TGTGCCAGCAGCTTAGGGGGAGGGGCAGGACAGGAAAAACTGTTTTTT. Encoded protein: CASSLGGGAGQEKLFF. The J gene is TRBJ1-4, the V gene TRBV7-6, with D perhaps matching TRBD1 (6 bases). The V end was cut by 1 base, the J end by 8 bases, with 17 bases between. This CDR3 spans 16 amino acids. The V gene's germline CDR1 is SGHVS and CDR2 FNYEAQ.

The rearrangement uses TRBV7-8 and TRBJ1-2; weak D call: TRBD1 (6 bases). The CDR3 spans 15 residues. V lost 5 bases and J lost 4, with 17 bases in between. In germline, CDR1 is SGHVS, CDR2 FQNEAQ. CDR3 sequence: CASSEQHRALYGYTF. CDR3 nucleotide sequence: TGTGCCAGCAGCGAGCAACACAGGGCTCTCTATGGCTACACCTTC.

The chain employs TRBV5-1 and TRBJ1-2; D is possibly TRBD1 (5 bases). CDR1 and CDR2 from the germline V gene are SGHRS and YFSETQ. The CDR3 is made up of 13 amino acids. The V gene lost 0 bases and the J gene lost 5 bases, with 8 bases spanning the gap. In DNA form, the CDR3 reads TGCGCCAGCAGCTTGGACAGACAGTATGGCTACACCTTC. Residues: CASSLDRQYGYTF. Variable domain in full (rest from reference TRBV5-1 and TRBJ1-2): KAGVTQTPRYLIKTRGQQVTLSCSPISGHRSVSWYQQTPGQGLQFLFEYFSETQRNKGNFPGRFSGRQFSNSRSEMNVSTLELGDSALYLCASSLDRQYGYTFGSGTRLTVV.

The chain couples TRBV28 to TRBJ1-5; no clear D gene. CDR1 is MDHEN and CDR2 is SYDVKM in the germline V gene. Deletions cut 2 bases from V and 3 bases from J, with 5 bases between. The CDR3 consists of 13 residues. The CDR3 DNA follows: TGTGCCAGCAGTTTAGGCCACAATCAGCCCCAGCATTTT. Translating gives CASSLGHNQPQHF.

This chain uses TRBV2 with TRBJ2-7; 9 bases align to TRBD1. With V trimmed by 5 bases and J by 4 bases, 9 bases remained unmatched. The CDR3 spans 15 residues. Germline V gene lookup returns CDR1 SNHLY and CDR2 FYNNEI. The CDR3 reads CASSPKAGQGYEQYF. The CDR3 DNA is TGTGCCAGCAGTCCAAAGGCGGGACAGGGTTACGAGCAGTACTTC.

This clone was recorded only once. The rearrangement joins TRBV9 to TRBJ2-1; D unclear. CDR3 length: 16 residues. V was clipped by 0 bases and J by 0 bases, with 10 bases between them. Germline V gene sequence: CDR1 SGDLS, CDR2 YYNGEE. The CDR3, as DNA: TGTGCCAGCAGCGTAGTAGGCGGCAGCTCCTACAATGAGCAGTTCTTC. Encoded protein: CASSVVGGSSYNEQFF.

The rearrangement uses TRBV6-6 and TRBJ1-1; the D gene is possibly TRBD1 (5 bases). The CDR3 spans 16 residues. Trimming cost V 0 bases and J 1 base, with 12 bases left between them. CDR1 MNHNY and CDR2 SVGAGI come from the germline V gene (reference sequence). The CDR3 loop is CASSYSIGAENTEAFF. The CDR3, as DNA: TGTGCCAGCAGTTACTCGATAGGGGCGGAGAACACTGAAGCTTTCTTT.

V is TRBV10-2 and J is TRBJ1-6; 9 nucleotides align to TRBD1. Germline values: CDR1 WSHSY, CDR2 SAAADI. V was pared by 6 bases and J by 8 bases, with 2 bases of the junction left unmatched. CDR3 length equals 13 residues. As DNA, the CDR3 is TGCGCCAGCAGGAGACAGGGGGATTCACCCCTCCACTTT. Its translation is CASRRQGDSPLHF.

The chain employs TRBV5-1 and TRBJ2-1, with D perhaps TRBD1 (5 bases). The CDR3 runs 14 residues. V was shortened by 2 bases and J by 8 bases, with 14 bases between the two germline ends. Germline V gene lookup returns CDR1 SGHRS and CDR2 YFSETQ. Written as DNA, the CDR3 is TGCGCCAGCAGCTTCCGACAGACGGTGGATGAGCAGTTCTTC. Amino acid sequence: CASSFRQTVDEQFF. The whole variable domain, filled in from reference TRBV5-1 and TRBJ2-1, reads KAGVTQTPRYLIKTRGQQVTLSCSPISGHRSVSWYQQTPGQGLQFLFEYFSETQRNKGNFPGRFSGRQFSNSRSEMNVSTLELGDSALYLCASSFRQTVDEQFFGPGTRLTVL.

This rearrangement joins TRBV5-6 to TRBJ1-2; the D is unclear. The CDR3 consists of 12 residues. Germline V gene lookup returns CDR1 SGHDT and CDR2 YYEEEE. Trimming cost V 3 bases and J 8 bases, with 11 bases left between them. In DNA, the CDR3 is TGTGCCAGCAGCTCTCGACTGTTAGGCTACACCTTC. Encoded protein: CASSSRLLGYTF.

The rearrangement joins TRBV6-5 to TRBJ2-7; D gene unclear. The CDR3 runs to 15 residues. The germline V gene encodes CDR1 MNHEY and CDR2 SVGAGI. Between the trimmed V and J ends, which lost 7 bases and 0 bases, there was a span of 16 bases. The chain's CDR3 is CASMPKPISSYEQYF. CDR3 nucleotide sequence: TGTGCCAGCATGCCGAAGCCGATTAGCTCCTACGAGCAGTACTTC.